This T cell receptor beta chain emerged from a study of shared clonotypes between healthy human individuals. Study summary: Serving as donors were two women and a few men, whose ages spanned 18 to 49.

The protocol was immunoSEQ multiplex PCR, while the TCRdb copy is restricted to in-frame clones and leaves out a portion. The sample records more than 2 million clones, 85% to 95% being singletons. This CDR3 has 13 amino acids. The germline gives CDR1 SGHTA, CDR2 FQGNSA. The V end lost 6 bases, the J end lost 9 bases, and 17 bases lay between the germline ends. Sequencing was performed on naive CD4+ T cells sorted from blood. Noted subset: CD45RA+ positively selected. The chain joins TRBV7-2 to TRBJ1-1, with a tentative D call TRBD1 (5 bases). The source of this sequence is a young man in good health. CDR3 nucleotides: TGTGCCAGCAGTACAGGAGCGAACCTACAAGCTTTCTTT. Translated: CASSTGANLQAFF.